This TCR beta chain was sequenced during a study of T cells in Graves' hyperthyroidism and ophthalmopathy. RNA transcripts served as the template for amplifying TCR beta CDR3 regions. First-round RT-PCR targeting the TCR CDR3 was performed with the HTBI primer set. TCRdb fed the multiplex PCR reads into MiXCR, producing one record per CDR3 protein. The sample shows 500,000 to 750,000 distinct CDR3 sequences, 15% to 18% of them seen only once. Germline CDR1 MDHEN, CDR2 SYDVKM. With 10 bases clipped from V and 6 bases from J, the junction kept 11 bases outside the gene matches. The CDR3 is made up of 15 amino acids. For Graves' hyperthyroidism to be stable, ophthalmopathy could not progress within 18 months. A patient was excluded if there was uncontrolled infection, other autoimmune disease, pregnancy or lactation. This sample holds PBMCs from less than 11 ml fresh peripheral blood.

The sequenced sample was blood. This clonotype originated in a woman aged 25 to 39 with Graves' hyperthyroidism. The chain is built from TRBV28 and TRBJ1-6, with TRBD1 identical over 8 bases. CDR3 in amino acids: CATRRIQGANSPLHF. CDR3 in DNA: TGTGCCACCCGACGTATCCAGGGGGCTAATTCACCCCTCCACTTT. Based on the CDR3 plus reference TRBV28 and TRBJ1-6, the full variable domain is DVKVTQSSRYLVKRTGEKVFLECVQDMDHENMFWYRQDPGLGLRLIYFSYDVKMKEKGDIPEGYSVSREKKERFSLILESASTNQTSMYLCATRRIQGANSPLHFGNGTRLTVT.